This T cell receptor (beta chain) was retrieved from a study of blood T cell repertoires in COVID-19. About the study: Acute and convalescent COVID-19 samples came from the United States, Italy and Spain. The analysed material was cDNA or gDNA that came from T cells, B-cell-depleted T cells, or PBMCs.

Authors' processing steps: Reference gene primer amplification gave nucleated cell count estimates. The assay was immunoSEQ multiplex PCR, and TCRdb's table has in-frame clones only and misses some. Clone size and V and J calls were adopted from that table, with D and trimming inferred from the DNA. The profile covers hundreds of thousands of clones, with around 86% appearing a single time and over 1.3% taken by the ten largest. The receptor's source is a woman aged 25 to 39 with active or convalescent COVID-19. The sequenced material came from peripheral blood.

The CDR3 protein is CASSGNPGAGEDTQYF. CDR3 DNA sequence: TGTGCCAGCAGTGGCAATCCGGGAGCGGGTGAAGATACGCAGTATTTT. The genes are TRBV6-2 or TRBV6-3 and TRBJ2-3, with D perhaps TRBD2 (6 bases). The CDR3 is 16 amino acids. The V end was cut by 5 bases, the J end by 5 bases, with 20 bases between. Germline V gene sequence: CDR1 MNHEY, CDR2 SVGEGT.